The 21 T cell receptor beta chains below come from one sample, sequenced in a study of T-cell reconstitution after alpha-beta-depleted transplantation in children. During its preparation, the TCRbeta library received unique molecular identifiers. TCRdb analysed the PCR reads with MiXCR anew, one entry per CDR3 protein. The table shows about 610,000 distinct CDR3 sequences, with over 9.5% occurring only once. The material was PBMCs from the stem cell graft donor, obtained from the stem cell graft. The origin of the receptors is a human donor who donated a stem cell graft to a child with acute myeloid leukemia.

This chain connects TRBV29-1 to TRBJ2-3; D unresolved. This CDR3 is 12 amino acids long. Germline assignment: CDR1 SQVTM and CDR2 ANQGSEA. CDR3 protein: CTYEYGTDTQYF. The DNA of the CDR3 is TGCACCTACGAGTACGGCACAGATACGCAGTATTTT.

This clonotype was seen a few times. V and J are TRBV9 and TRBJ2-2; D gene unclear. The CDR3 consists of 15 residues. V lost 0 bases, J lost 0 bases, and 6 bases lay in between. Germline V gene data show CDR1 as SGDLS and CDR2 as YYNGEE. CDR3 region: CASSVALSNTGELFF. The CDR3 nucleotides are TGTGCCAGCAGCGTAGCTCTGTCGAACACCGGGGAGCTGTTTTTT.

In its sample, this clonotype was seen many times. V is TRBV20-1 and J is TRBJ2-5; 8 nucleotides line up with TRBD2. CDR1 and CDR2 (germline): DFQATT, SNEGSKA (reference sequence). This CDR3 has 17 amino acids. Trimming removed 0 bases from V and 4 bases from J; junction bases left unmatched: 13. The CDR3 reads CSARDPGGPTNRETQYF. The CDR3 DNA follows: TGCAGTGCTAGAGATCCGGGGGGGCCTACAAATCGAGAGACCCAGTACTTC.

This clonotype was seen more than once but under ten times. V usage is TRBV29-1 and J usage is TRBJ2-3; TRBD2 agrees at 7 bases. CDR1 and CDR2 from the germline V gene are SQVTM and ANQGSEA. The CDR3 consists of 14 residues. V shed 5 bases, J shed 4 bases, and the junction held 9 bases outside the gene matches. This CDR3 reads CSVCVAGAADTQYF. In DNA, the CDR3 is TGCAGCGTTTGTGTGGCGGGAGCGGCAGATACGCAGTATTTT.

The chain recombines TRBV12-3 or TRBV12-4 with TRBJ2-3; D perhaps matches TRBD2 (6 bases). V lost 6 bases and J 2 bases, leaving 12 bases between the germline ends. The CDR3 length is 14 residues. The CDR3 nucleotides read TGTGCCAGCAGGCACGGGACTTCCACAGATACGCAGTATTTT. Its translation is CASRHGTSTDTQYF.

This clonotype was counted ten times or more. V and J are TRBV20-1 and TRBJ2-1; 13 positions agree with TRBD2. This CDR3 contains 17 residues. Trimming cost V 3 bases and J 4 bases; bases outside gene matches: 9. Germline V CDR1 and CDR2: DFQATT, SNEGSKA (reference sequence). CDR3 sequence reads: CSASRTSGSALYNEQFF. As DNA, the CDR3 is TGCAGTGCTAGTCGGACTAGCGGGAGTGCGTTATACAATGAGCAGTTCTTC.

This clonotype was observed at least ten times. The chain employs TRBV7-9 and TRBJ2-3; no definite D call. Trimming took off 1 base at V and 2 bases at J, with 13 bases between the two ends. The CDR3 length is 16 residues. The germline V gene encodes CDR1 SEHNR and CDR2 FQNEAQ (reference sequence). CDR3 in amino acids: CASSLVVARPTDTQYF. The CDR3 DNA follows: TGTGCCAGCAGCTTAGTGGTCGCCAGGCCCACAGATACGCAGTATTTT. Drawing the rest from reference TRBV7-9 and TRBJ2-3, the complete variable domain is DTGVSQNPRHKITKRGQNVTFRCDPISEHNRLYWYRQTLGQGPEFLTYFQNEAQLEKSRLLSDRFSAERPKGSFSTLEIQRTEQGDSAMYLCASSLVVARPTDTQYFGPGTRLTVL.

This clonotype was picked up a small number of times. V usage is TRBV29-1 and J usage is TRBJ1-1; the D is unclear. V lost 2 bases to trimming and J lost 1 base, with 11 bases between them. Germline CDR1 and CDR2: SQVTM and ANQGSEA. The CDR3 is 14 residues long. The CDR3 nucleotides read TGCAGCGTTGAATCCCGAGCACCGAACACTGAAGCTTTCTTT. As protein: CSVESRAPNTEAFF.

Many counts were recorded for this clonotype. The CDR3 region is CASSVGPLGGELFF. DNA of the CDR3: TGTGCCAGCAGCGTAGGACCCCTGGGGGGGGAGCTGTTTTTT. J is TRBJ2-2 and V is TRBV9; D uncertain. Germline V gene sequence: CDR1 SGDLS, CDR2 YYNGEE. The CDR3 has 14 amino acids. Trimming stripped 0 bases from V and 8 bases from J, with 11 bases between.

This clonotype was observed many times. The chain is built from TRBV7-2 and TRBJ1-6, with D possibly being TRBD1 (6 bases). Trimming shortened V by 1 base and J by 7 bases, and 17 bases separated the two germline ends. The CDR3 contains 17 residues. Germline lookup yields CDR1 SGHTA and CDR2 FQGNSA. CDR3 sequence reads: CASSLGRGGRRNSPLHF. The CDR3 nucleotides are TGTGCCAGCAGCTTAGGAAGGGGGGGTCGGAGGAATTCACCCCTCCACTTT.

Many counts were recorded for this clonotype. The chain links TRBV20-1 to TRBJ2-1, with 7 bases matching TRBD1. CDR1 is DFQATT and CDR2 is SNEGSKA in the germline V gene (reference sequence). After removal of 1 base from V and 15 bases from J, the junction contained 6 bases not matched to a gene. This CDR3 spans 11 amino acids. In DNA form, the CDR3 reads TGCAGTGCTAGAGGACCGGGACAGCCGTTCTTC. This codes for CSARGPGQPFF.

This clonotype was picked up many times. The V gene is TRBV29-1, the J gene TRBJ1-2; no clear D. V was shortened by 4 bases and J by 3 bases, with 9 bases between the two germline ends. The CDR3 sequence is 12 residues long. Germline-derived CDR1 and CDR2 are SQVTM and ANQGSEA. CDR3 sequence: CSVGNNHYGYTF. The CDR3 DNA reads as TGCAGCGTTGGGAACAACCACTATGGCTACACCTTC.

The V and J genes are TRBV11-3 and TRBJ2-3, with D perhaps TRBD1 (6 bases). The DNA matches TRBJ1-5 better at its end, which makes the J call doubtful. Per germline, CDR1 SGHNT and CDR2 YENEEA. The CDR3 loop spans 15 amino acids. The CDR3 sequence is CASSSQGSKGDTQHF. CDR3 DNA sequence: TGTGCCAGCAGCTCACAGGGTTCAAAGGGAGATACGCAGCATTTT.

This clonotype has a count of ten or more. This sequence joins TRBV7-3 and TRBJ2-7; 9 nucleotides agree with TRBD1. This CDR3 has 13 residues. Germline CDR1 is SGHTA and CDR2 is FQGTGA. Trimming cost V 5 bases and J 6 bases; bases outside gene matches: 5. For the CDR3, the DNA is TGTGCCAGCAGCCTCTTGACAGGGGGCGAGCAGTACTTC. Its translation is CASSLLTGGEQYF.

This clonotype has a count of ten or more. The gene calls are TRBV9 and TRBJ2-7; TRBD2 matches 8 bases. Germline V gene sequence: CDR1 SGDLS, CDR2 YYNGEE. The CDR3 sequence is 15 residues long. V shed 0 bases, J shed 1 base, and the junction held 3 bases outside the gene matches. CDR3 sequence (DNA): TGTGCCAGCAGCGTAGGGACTAGCAGGTCCTACGAGCAGTACTTC. It yields the protein CASSVGTSRSYEQYF. Complete variable domain (other parts from reference TRBV9 and TRBJ2-7): DSGVTQTPKHLITATGQRVTLRCSPRSGDLSVYWYQQSLDQGLQFLIQYYNGEERAKGNILERFSAQQFPDLHSELNLSSLELGDSALYFCASSVGTSRSYEQYFGPGTRLTVT.

This clonotype showed up just a few times. V usage is TRBV12-3 or TRBV12-4 and J usage is TRBJ2-7; D is ambiguous. V lost 6 bases, J lost 5 bases, and 14 bases lay in between. CDR3 length: 13 residues. CDR3: CASRPQNSDEQYF. The CDR3, as DNA: TGTGCCAGCAGGCCCCAGAATTCGGACGAGCAGTACTTC.

This chain uses TRBV7-2 with TRBJ2-1, with D uncertain. From germline, CDR1 is SGHTA and CDR2 FQGNSA. This CDR3 region has 15 residues. V was cut by 5 bases and J by 4 bases, with 15 bases left in between. This chain's CDR3 is CASSQRRADYNEQFF. The CDR3, as DNA: TGTGCCAGCAGCCAACGCCGGGCGGATTACAATGAGCAGTTCTTC.

This clonotype came up many times. The chain links TRBV10-3 to TRBJ2-7, with 7 positions matching TRBD1. Germline V gives CDR1 ENHRY, CDR2 SYGVKD. This CDR3 contains 14 residues. V lost 2 bases to trimming and J lost 2 bases; unmatched junction nucleotides: 3. CDR3 sequence reads: CAISEDGTAYEQYF. DNA of the CDR3: TGTGCCATCAGTGAGGATGGGACAGCCTACGAGCAGTACTTC.

This clonotype was found a few times. V and J are TRBV29-1 and TRBJ1-1; the D gene is possibly TRBD1 (6 bases). The germline CDR1 and CDR2 sequences are SQVTM and ANQGSEA. V shed 7 bases and J shed 6 bases, with 21 bases lying between them. This CDR3 has 14 residues. The CDR3 here is CSAGVGAERSEAFF. CDR3 DNA: TGCAGCGCAGGGGTCGGGGCTGAGCGATCTGAAGCTTTCTTT.

This chain joins TRBV2 and TRBJ2-1, with 15 bases fitting TRBD2. The CDR3 runs 16 residues. The germline gives CDR1 SNHLY, CDR2 FYNNEI. With 7 bases clipped from V and 7 bases from J, the junction kept 8 bases outside the gene matches. For the CDR3, the DNA is TGTGCCAGCACCCCCGGGACTAGCGGGAGGTGGAATGAGCAGTTCTTC. This codes for CASTPGTSGRWNEQFF.

This clonotype showed up just a few times. The chain joins TRBV3-1 to TRBJ1-5; D is possibly TRBD1 (5 bases). This CDR3 is built from 14 residues. Germline V CDR1 and CDR2: LGHDT, YNNKEL (reference sequence). With 4 bases removed from V and 0 bases from J, the gap between germline ends came to 7 bases. The CDR3 loop is CASSRGSSNQPQHF. The CDR3 DNA reads as TGTGCCAGCAGCCGGGGCAGTAGCAATCAGCCCCAGCATTTT.